The rows below give T cell receptor beta chains drawn from one sample of a study of siplizumab effects on memory and regulatory T cells. Only in-frame clones appear in the TCRdb table, and some are missing; sequencing was by immunoSEQ multiplex PCR. The sample lists some 96,000 clones; about 94% were seen once. The material sequenced was non-Treg CD4+ T cells sorted from blood. The source of these receptors is a human donor in good health. Each CDR3 is given with its conserved first and last residue. Fields, in order: V gene, D gene, J gene, clone size, CDR3 DNA, CDR3 protein. The D gene is left open where the match is weak. Clone sizes are given selectively: once, few, many, or a class where the clone is expanded.

>TRBV21-1|.|TRBJ2-7|.
TGTGCCAGCAGCAAAGAAGGTCAGCCACCAGCCCCCTACGAGCAGTACTTC
CASSKEGQPPAPYEQYF
>TRBV27|TRBD2|TRBJ2-7|once
TGTGCCAGCAGTTCTAGGAGCGGGAGGGGAATTTACGAGCAGTACTTC
CASSSRSGRGIYEQYF
>TRBV21-1|.|TRBJ2-1|.
TGTGCCAGCAGCAAGACCCACCGGGACATCGAGGATGAGCAGTTCTTC
CASSKTHRDIEDEQFF
>TRBV28|.|TRBJ1-5|.
TGTGCCAGCAGTCAGACCCGGGGGGCTCAGCCCCAGCATTTT
CASSQTRGAQPQHF
>TRBV2|.|TRBJ1-4|.
TGTGCCAGCTCCAGGGGCCAAAATGAAAAACTGTTTTTT
CASSRGQNEKLFF
>TRBV5-1|.|TRBJ1-2|.
TGCGCCAGCAGCTTGGAGGTGAGGGGCCGGGGCTACACCTTC
CASSLEVRGRGYTF
>TRBV5-4|.|TRBJ2-5|.
TGTGCCAGCAGCTTTACTAGGGGGGAAGAGACCCAGTACTTC
CASSFTRGEETQYF
>TRBV6-1|TRBD1|TRBJ2-3|.
TGTGCCAGCAGTGAACGGACAGGGGGGACAGATACGCAGTATTTT
CASSERTGGTDTQYF
>TRBV18|.|TRBJ1-1|.
TGTGCCAGCTCACCAGAATACATGAACACTGAAGCTTTCTTT
CASSPEYMNTEAFF
>TRBV28|TRBD1|TRBJ1-1|.
TGTGCCAGCAGAACGGGACAGGGGTTGAACACTGAAGCTTTCTTT
CASRTGQGLNTEAFF
>TRBV9|.|TRBJ2-5|.
TGTGCCAGCAGCACGATGGGGGAGGGGGCCGAGACCCAGTACTTC
CASSTMGEGAETQYF
>TRBV29-1|TRBD2|TRBJ2-1|.
TGCAGCGTCCCCGGGACTAGCCTCCACAATGAGCAGTTCTTC
CSVPGTSLHNEQFF
>TRBV6-4|.|TRBJ1-3|.
TGTGCCAGCAGTGACTCTTCCGGGGAGATGGGAAGCACCATATATTTT
CASSDSSGEMGSTIYF
>TRBV27|TRBD2|TRBJ2-3|.
TGTGCCAGCAGTTTATCGCCCCCGGGACTAGCGGGAACATATCGCACAGATACGCAGTATTTT
CASSLSPPGLAGTYRTDTQYF
>TRBV14|TRBD1|TRBJ2-2|.
TGTGCCAGCAGCCCCCGACAGGGAATTTACGGGGAGCTGTTTTTT
CASSPRQGIYGELFF
>TRBV7-3|TRBD2|TRBJ2-2|.
TGTGCCAGCAGCGGAACCCTGGGGGGGACCGGGGAGCTGTTTTTT
CASSGTLGGTGELFF
>TRBV5-7|.|TRBJ2-7|.
TGTGCCAGCAGCTCACCCGGTAGGGTGGGAGAGAGCTCCTACGAGCAGTACTTC
CASSSPGRVGESSYEQYF
>TRBV7-7|TRBD2|TRBJ2-7|.
TGTGCTAGCAGCCGAGGACTAGCGGGAGACGAGCAGTACTTC
CASSRGLAGDEQYF
>TRBV10-1|.|TRBJ2-5|.
TGCGCCAGCAGTGAGAACTGGGCTAGCCGGGAGACCCAGTACTTC
CASSENWASRETQYF
>TRBV2|.|TRBJ2-2|.
TGTGCCAGCAGTGCACAGGGTATAGGCGGGGAGCTGTTTTTT
CASSAQGIGGELFF
>TRBV21-1|.|TRBJ1-1|.
TGTGCCAGCAGCAAAGCGCTTTGGGAAACAGGGTGCACCACTGAAGCTTTCTTT
CASSKALWETGCTTEAFF
>TRBV18|.|TRBJ2-7|.
TGTGCCAGCTCACCCGGCCCTGACAATGCCTACGAGCAGTACTTC
CASSPGPDNAYEQYF
>TRBV18|TRBD2|TRBJ2-1|.
TGTGCCAGCTCACCACAGACTAGCGGGACTCGGTTAGGCAATGAGCAGTTCTTC
CASSPQTSGTRLGNEQFF
>TRBV6-4|.|TRBJ2-1|.
TGTGCCAGCAGTGACGTCGGGAGCCATGAGCAGTTCTTC
CASSDVGSHEQFF
>TRBV6-1|.|TRBJ1-2|.
TGTGCCAACAGAGAACAGAGCTATGGCTACACCTTC
CANREQSYGYTF
>TRBV28|.|TRBJ1-4|.
TGTGCCAGCAGTGGGGGGAGCACCGGGATTAACGAAAAACTGTTTTTT
CASSGGSTGINEKLFF
>TRBV5-1|.|TRBJ2-2|once
TGCGCCAGCAGCTTTCGGCGGGGAAGCACCGGGGAGCTGTTTTTT
CASSFRRGSTGELFF
>TRBV11-2|.|TRBJ2-7|.
TGTGCCAGCAGCTTATGGGGCACCTACGAGCAGTACTTC
CASSLWGTYEQYF
>TRBV7-9|.|TRBJ1-2|.
TGTGCCAGCAGCTCTCAAGACAGAACATCCTATGGCTACACCTTC
CASSSQDRTSYGYTF
>TRBV10-3|.|TRBJ2-5|once
TGTGCCATCAGTGAGGGCTTGACCTCTGGGGCCCAGTACTTC
CAISEGLTSGAQYF
>TRBV18|TRBD1|TRBJ1-1|.
TGTGCCAGCTCACGCACAGGGGTGAACACTGAAGCTTTCTTT
CASSRTGVNTEAFF
>TRBV19|.|TRBJ1-1|.
TGTGCCAGTAGCAGGTTGGCGAACACTGAAGCTTTCTTT
CASSRLANTEAFF
>TRBV18|.|TRBJ2-5|.
TGTGCCAGCTCACCACCAAGTATGTCCGAGACCCAGTACTTC
CASSPPSMSETQYF
>TRBV5-1|TRBD1|TRBJ1-4|.
TGCGCCAGCAGCTTTTTACCGGGACAGCCGAATGAAAAACTGTTTTTT
CASSFLPGQPNEKLFF
>TRBV6-6|TRBD1|TRBJ2-7|.
TGTACCAGCAGTTACCGGGACAGGGAAAACGAGCAGTACTTC
CTSSYRDRENEQYF
>TRBV6-4|.|TRBJ2-2|.
TGTGCCAGCAGTGCAGAAGAGGACACCGGGGAGCTGTTTTTT
CASSAEEDTGELFF
>TRBV27|.|TRBJ2-7|once
TGTGCCAGCGCCCCCGGACCGAGGTCCTACGAGCAGTACTTC
CASAPGPRSYEQYF
>TRBV10-3|.|TRBJ2-7|.
TGTGCCAGCAGAGATGAGACCCTGAAATACGAGCAGTACTTC
CASRDETLKYEQYF
>TRBV6-1|TRBD1|TRBJ1-1|once
TGTGCCAGCAGTGTTTCAGGGGGCGACACTGAAGCTTTCTTT
CASSVSGGDTEAFF
>TRBV21-1|.|TRBJ2-7|.
TGTGCCAGCAGCAAAATCCCAGGGTGTAGATGCGAGCAGTACTTC
CASSKIPGCRCEQYF
>TRBV6-6|.|TRBJ2-3|.
TGTGCCAGCTTTCCCACAGGAGCCTTCGCAGATACGCAGTATTTT
CASFPTGAFADTQYF
>TRBV25-1|TRBD2|TRBJ2-5|.
TGTGCCAGCAGTGATCAACTAGCGGGAACGGAGACCCAGTACTTC
CASSDQLAGTETQYF
>TRBV27|.|TRBJ2-1|once
TGTGCCAGCAGTCCTCTTTACGACACAAGCTCCTACAATGAGCAGTTCTTC
CASSPLYDTSSYNEQFF
>TRBV18|TRBD2|TRBJ2-5|once
TGTGCCAGCTCACCACCGGACGGGAGGAAAACCCAGTACTTC
CASSPPDGRKTQYF
>TRBV11-2|.|TRBJ1-4|.
TGTGCCAGCAGCCCACGATCCGCAACTAATGAAAAACTGTTTTTT
CASSPRSATNEKLFF
>TRBV11-2|TRBD2|TRBJ2-4|.
TGTGCCAGCACGAGACTAGCGGACAACATTCAGTACTTC
CASTRLADNIQYF
>TRBV25-1|TRBD1|TRBJ1-3|.
TGTGCCAGCAGTGGCGGGACAGGGCGGAACACCATATATTTT
CASSGGTGRNTIYF
>TRBV9|.|TRBJ2-7|.
TGTGCCAGCAACACACTAGGCGGAGAGCAGTACTTC
CASNTLGGEQYF
>TRBV18|TRBD1|TRBJ1-2|.
TGTGCCAGCTCACCATCACAGGGGAACTATGGCTACACCTTC
CASSPSQGNYGYTF
>TRBV15|TRBD2|TRBJ2-1|.
TGTGCCACCGAGACTAGCGGGAGCTCCTACAATGAGCAGTTCTTC
CATETSGSSYNEQFF
>TRBV29-1|TRBD2|TRBJ2-7|once
TGCAGCGTTGTCCTAGCGGGAAGGAGAGAGCAGTACTTC
CSVVLAGRREQYF
>TRBV11-3|.|TRBJ2-3|.
TGTGCCAGCATCCCAGATACGCAGTATTTT
CASIPDTQYF
>TRBV7-3|TRBD1|TRBJ2-3|.
TGTGCCAGCAGCTCGGACAGGGACACAGATACGCAGTATTTT
CASSSDRDTDTQYF
>TRBV11-2|.|TRBJ2-3|.
TGTGCCAGCAGCCCAGGGGGGTTAGTAGATACGCAGTATTTT
CASSPGGLVDTQYF
>TRBV6-6|.|TRBJ1-3|.
TGTGCCAGCACCCGGGGCTCTGGAAACACCATATATTTT
CASTRGSGNTIYF